Below, 26 T cell receptor beta chains from the same sample are listed, as sequenced in a study of blood T cell repertoires in COVID-19. TCRdb's table, derived via immunoSEQ multiplex PCR, lists solely in-frame clones and lacks some. The table records 200,000 to 300,000 clones, 75% to 90% of them present only once. The sequenced sample consisted of PBMCs or T cells enriched from blood (not recorded which). The receptor set was obtained from a woman between 25 and 40 years old who had recovered from COVID-19.

This clone appeared once. The gene calls are TRBV6-4 and TRBJ2-1; possibly TRBD2 for D (6 bases). Trimming removed 6 bases at V and 7 bases at J, with 22 bases between. Germline V gene data show CDR1 as MRHNA and CDR2 as SNTAGT. The CDR3 extends over 16 amino acids. The CDR3 DNA is TGTGCCAGCAGCGCAACCGGCGGGACTTCGGGGAATGAGCAGTTCTTC. Translation gives CASSATGGTSGNEQFF.

With respect to this clone: At one end, the junction sequence differs from germline, possibly due to a read error. This chain links TRBV28 with TRBJ1-1; a possible D gene is TRBD1 (5 bases). The CDR3 is 13 amino acids. Per germline, CDR1 MDHEN and CDR2 SYDVKM. The CDR3 region has the DNA TGTGCCAGCAGTTTCCACGGTGGGACTGCAGCTTTCTTT. Translation gives CASSFHGGTAAFF.

This sequence joins TRBV20-1 and TRBJ2-1; TRBD2 is a possible D gene (5 bases). This CDR3 contains 11 residues. Germline V lookup: CDR1 DFQATT, CDR2 SNEGSKA (reference sequence). Trimming stripped 6 bases from V and 9 bases from J, with 12 bases between. The CDR3 loop is CSAEGIPEQFF. CDR3 DNA sequence: TGCAGTGCCGAGGGAATTCCTGAGCAGTTCTTC.

The chain is built from TRBV9 and TRBJ1-2; D possibly corresponds to TRBD1 (6 bases). CDR1 and CDR2 from the germline V gene are SGDLS and YYNGEE. The CDR3 consists of 15 residues. V lost 1 base, J lost 7 bases, and 17 bases lay in between. CDR3 DNA: TGTGCCAGCAGCGTAATGGTAGGACAGTTAGTTGGCTACACCTTC. This gives the protein CASSVMVGQLVGYTF.

This clone was found once. The V call is TRBV6-5, the J call TRBJ1-2; maybe TRBD1 (5 bases). With 4 bases removed from V and 7 bases from J, the gap between germline ends came to 10 bases. CDR3 length equals 12 residues. Germline values: CDR1 MNHEY, CDR2 SVGAGI. Here the CDR3 DNA reads TGTGCCAGCAGTTCCCAGGGTAGTGGCTACACCTTC. Translation gives CASSSQGSGYTF.

This CDR3 is CAISEGQGTEAFF. The DNA of the CDR3 is TGTGCCATCAGTGAGGGACAGGGGACTGAAGCTTTCTTT. J is TRBJ1-1 and V is TRBV10-3; the match to TRBD1 covers 9 bases. The CDR3 is 13 residues long. Unmatched junction bases numbered 0, after V lost 2 bases and J lost 5 bases. CDR1 is ENHRY, CDR2 SYGVKD, per germline.

The chain has TRBV6-5 and TRBJ2-1; 7 positions match TRBD1. The CDR3 extends over 14 amino acids. The germline V gene encodes CDR1 MNHEY and CDR2 SVGAGI. Trimming removed 10 bases from V and 0 bases from J; junction bases left unmatched: 6. CDR3 sequence reads: CATLQGSSYNEQFF. The CDR3 DNA follows: TGTGCCACCTTACAGGGGAGCTCCTACAATGAGCAGTTCTTC.

This clone was seen a handful of times. The gene calls are TRBV19 and TRBJ1-5; the match to TRBD1 covers 8 bases. CDR1 is LNHDA and CDR2 is SQIVND in the germline V gene (reference sequence). The V gene end was trimmed by 6 bases and the J gene end by 3 bases; junction bases not matched to a gene: 4. CDR3 size: 14 residues. CDR3 in amino acids: CASRPGQDNQPQHF. The CDR3 nucleotides are TGTGCCAGTAGGCCGGGACAGGACAATCAGCCCCAGCATTTT.

The rearrangement uses TRBV7-2 and TRBJ2-7; TRBD1 matches 7 bases. Germline V gives CDR1 SGHTA, CDR2 FQGNSA. After removal of 1 base from V and 5 bases from J, the junction contained 11 bases not matched to a gene. CDR3 length equals 16 residues. In DNA, the CDR3 is TGTGCCAGCAGCTTAGTTCCGAGAGGGGGCAGGGACGAGCAGTACTTC. Its translation: CASSLVPRGGRDEQYF. Variable domain in full (rest from reference TRBV7-2 and TRBJ2-7): GAGVSQSPSNKVTEKGKDVELRCDPISGHTALYWYRQSLGQGLEFLIYFQGNSAPDKSGLPSDRFSAERTGGSVSTLTIQRTQQEDSAVYLCASSLVPRGGRDEQYFGPGTRLTVT.

This clone was found a few times. The chain recombines TRBV12-5 with TRBJ1-1; the D is unclear. This CDR3 has 15 residues. Trimming took off 0 bases at V and 4 bases at J, with 12 bases between the two ends. Germline V lookup: CDR1 LGHNT, CDR2 FRNRAP. The CDR3 reads CASGLVLGRGTEAFF. The CDR3, as DNA: TGTGCTAGTGGTTTGGTGCTGGGGAGAGGCACTGAAGCTTTCTTT.

The chain carries TRBV19 and TRBJ2-1, with 7 bases fitting TRBD2. The CDR3 covers 17 residues. CDR1 and CDR2 (germline): LNHDA, SQIVND (reference sequence). J gave up 0 bases and V 3 bases, and 8 bases lay outside the gene matches. CDR3 residues: CASSILGLQPSYNEQFF. DNA for the CDR3: TGTGCCAGTAGTATTTTGGGACTACAACCCTCCTACAATGAGCAGTTCTTC.

This clone came up a few times. The chain has TRBV6-5 and TRBJ1-2; D is unclear. CDR3 size: 12 residues. Germline lookup yields CDR1 MNHEY and CDR2 SVGAGI. V shed 10 bases and J shed 2 bases, with 11 bases lying between them. The CDR3 DNA follows: TGTGCCATCCGCGACAAGAACTATGGCTACACCTTC. Translating gives CAIRDKNYGYTF.

The chain joins TRBV30 to TRBJ1-4; 9 bases line up with TRBD1. Germline V lookup: CDR1 GTSNPN, CDR2 SVGIG (reference sequence). This CDR3 region has 13 residues. Trimming at V came to 6 bases and at J to 4 bases, leaving 3 bases not matched to a gene. The CDR3 spells CACLGQGNEKLFF. The CDR3 coding sequence is TGTGCCTGTTTGGGACAGGGTAATGAAAAACTGTTTTTT.

This chain connects TRBV6-2 or TRBV6-3 to TRBJ2-6, with 9 positions matching TRBD2. This CDR3 is built from 21 residues. Germline V gene lookup returns CDR1 MNHEY and CDR2 SVGEGT. The V segment lost 1 base and the J segment 2 bases; nucleotides outside the gene matches: 15. The CDR3: CASSYWRRSLAGATGANVLTF. The CDR3 nucleotides are TGTGCCAGCAGTTACTGGCGACGTTCGTTAGCGGGAGCAACTGGGGCCAACGTCCTGACTTTC.

The chain links TRBV19 to TRBJ1-1, with TRBD1 matching 8 bases. Germline CDR1 LNHDA, CDR2 SQIVND (reference sequence). Germline trimming cut 5 bases from V and 4 bases from J; bases unmatched to any gene: 9. CDR3 length equals 15 residues. In DNA, the CDR3 is TGTGCCAGTAGTCCCACAGGGGGAGAAGGCACTGAAGCTTTCTTT. Translating it yields CASSPTGGEGTEAFF.

The genes are TRBV29-1 and TRBJ2-4; D not certain. The CDR3 runs to 12 residues. Trimming cost V 6 bases and J 6 bases, with 12 bases left between them. Germline assignment: CDR1 SQVTM and CDR2 ANQGSEA. The CDR3 sequence: CSVDGPRNIQYF. CDR3 DNA: TGCAGCGTCGATGGGCCGCGAAACATTCAGTACTTC.

J is TRBJ2-5 and V is TRBV19, with TRBD1 matching over 8 bases. V lost 4 bases, J lost 1 base, and 11 bases stayed unmatched. CDR1 and CDR2 (germline): LNHDA, SQIVND (reference sequence). This CDR3 spans 17 amino acids. The CDR3 here is CASSTTRGLGSQETQYF. Written as DNA, the CDR3 is TGTGCCAGTAGTACGACCAGGGGGCTGGGGTCCCAAGAGACCCAGTACTTC.

The chain combines TRBV10-3 with TRBJ1-2; 8 bases are a match to TRBD1. Trimming took 3 bases from V and 8 from J; bases not matched to a gene: 11. The CDR3 consists of 15 residues. Germline-derived CDR1 and CDR2 are ENHRY and SYGVKD. CDR3 residues: CAISDPKQGVGGYTF. CDR3 in DNA: TGTGCCATCAGTGACCCGAAACAGGGGGTGGGCGGCTACACCTTC.

The chain is built from TRBV7-2 and TRBJ1-4; 8 nucleotides agree with TRBD1. The J segment lost 8 bases and the V segment lost 7 bases, leaving 9 bases of the junction unmatched. This CDR3 is 14 amino acids long. Germline CDR1 SGHTA, CDR2 FQGNSA. CDR3 nucleotides: TGTGCCAGCACCGCGGACAGGGCATCCGAAAAACTGTTTTTT. It yields the protein CASTADRASEKLFF.

This clone was seen only a few times. The CDR3 loop is CASSRTGGYTF. In DNA form, the CDR3 reads TGTGCCAGCAGCAGGACGGGGGGCTACACCTTC. The rearrangement joins TRBV3-1 (or the pseudogene TRBV3-2) to TRBJ1-2; D is uncertain. Germline-derived CDR1 and CDR2 are LGHDT and YNNKEL (reference sequence). V was clipped by 5 bases and J by 8 bases, with 9 bases between them. CDR3 length: 11 residues.

The V gene is TRBV7-3, the J gene TRBJ2-3; the match to TRBD1 covers 10 bases. V shed 8 bases and J 4 bases; nucleotides not matched to a gene: 9. CDR1 is SGHTA and CDR2 is FQGTGA in the germline V gene. CDR3 size: 15 residues. The CDR3 DNA is TGTGCCAGCTCTACGGGACAGGGGTTCCCAGATACGCAGTATTTT. It codes for CASSTGQGFPDTQYF.

The V gene is TRBV9, the J gene TRBJ2-2, with 7 bases identical to TRBD2. V shed 0 bases, J shed 4 bases, and the junction held 6 bases outside the gene matches. The V gene's germline CDR1 is SGDLS and CDR2 YYNGEE. The CDR3 is 16 residues long. The CDR3 DNA sequence: TGTGCCAGCAGCGTAGCTGGAAGGGAGGGCACCGGGGAGCTGTTTTTT. It translates to CASSVAGREGTGELFF.

This clone was seen only once. J is TRBJ2-2 and V is TRBV10-3; perhaps TRBD1 as D (5 bases). Germline CDR1 and CDR2: ENHRY and SYGVKD. Trimming pared 4 bases from V and 6 bases from J, leaving 12 bases between. The CDR3 spans 14 residues. CDR3 region: CAISGTIGAGELFF. The CDR3 region has the DNA TGTGCCATCAGTGGGACAATCGGAGCCGGGGAGCTGTTTTTT.

The chain couples TRBV7-9 to TRBJ2-1; perhaps TRBD2 as D (6 bases). The CDR3 contains 12 residues. Germline V CDR1 and CDR2: SEHNR, FQNEAQ (reference sequence). V lost 7 bases and J lost 5, with 9 bases in between. CDR3 in amino acids: CASIRGNNEQFF. CDR3 sequence (DNA): TGTGCCAGCATCCGGGGGAACAATGAGCAGTTCTTC.

The genes are TRBV28 and TRBJ1-2; tentatively, D is TRBD1 (5 bases). Germline CDR1 is MDHEN and CDR2 is SYDVKM. There are 16 residues in the CDR3. Trimming took off 3 bases at V and 5 bases at J, with 19 bases between the two ends. CDR3: CASSLGHSVQLYGYTF. The DNA of the CDR3 is TGTGCCAGCAGTTTGGGGCACAGCGTTCAATTATATGGCTACACCTTC.

The J gene is TRBJ2-1, the V gene TRBV5-1; 10 bases map to TRBD2. V was clipped by 4 bases and J by 9 bases; unmatched bases: 13. Germline CDR1 SGHRS, CDR2 YFSETQ. This CDR3 contains 16 residues. The CDR3 coding sequence is TGCGCCAGCAGCCCTCGGGCTAGCGGGAGTCTGAGTGAGCAGTTCTTC. It translates to CASSPRASGSLSEQFF.